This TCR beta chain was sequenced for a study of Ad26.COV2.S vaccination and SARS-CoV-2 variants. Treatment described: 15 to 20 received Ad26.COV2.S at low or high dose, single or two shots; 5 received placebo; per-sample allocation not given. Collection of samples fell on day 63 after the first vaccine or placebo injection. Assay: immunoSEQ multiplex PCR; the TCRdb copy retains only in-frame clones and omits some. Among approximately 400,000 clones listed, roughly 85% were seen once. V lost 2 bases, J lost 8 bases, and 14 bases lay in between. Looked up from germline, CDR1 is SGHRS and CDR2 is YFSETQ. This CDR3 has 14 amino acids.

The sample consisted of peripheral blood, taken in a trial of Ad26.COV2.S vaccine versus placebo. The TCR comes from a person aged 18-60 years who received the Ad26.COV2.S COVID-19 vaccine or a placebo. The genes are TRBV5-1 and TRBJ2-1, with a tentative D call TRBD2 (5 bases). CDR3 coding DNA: TGCGCCAGCAGCTTTTCTGCACTCGGGGATGAGCAGTTCTTC. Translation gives CASSFSALGDEQFF.